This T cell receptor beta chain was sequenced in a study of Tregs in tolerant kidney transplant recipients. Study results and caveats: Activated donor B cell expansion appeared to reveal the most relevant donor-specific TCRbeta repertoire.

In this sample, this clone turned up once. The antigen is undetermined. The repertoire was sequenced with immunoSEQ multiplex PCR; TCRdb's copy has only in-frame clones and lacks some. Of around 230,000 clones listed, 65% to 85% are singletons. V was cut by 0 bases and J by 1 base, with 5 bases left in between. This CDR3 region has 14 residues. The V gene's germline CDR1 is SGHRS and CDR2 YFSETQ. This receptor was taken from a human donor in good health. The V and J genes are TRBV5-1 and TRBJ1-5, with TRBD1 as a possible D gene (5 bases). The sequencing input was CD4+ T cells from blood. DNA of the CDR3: TGCGCCAGCAGCTTGGGGGGGAGCAATCAGCCCCAGCATTTT. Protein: CASSLGGSNQPQHF. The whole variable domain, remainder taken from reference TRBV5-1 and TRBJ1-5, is KAGVTQTPRYLIKTRGQQVTLSCSPISGHRSVSWYQQTPGQGLQFLFEYFSETQRNKGNFPGRFSGRQFSNSRSEMNVSTLELGDSALYLCASSLGGSNQPQHFGDGTRLSIL.